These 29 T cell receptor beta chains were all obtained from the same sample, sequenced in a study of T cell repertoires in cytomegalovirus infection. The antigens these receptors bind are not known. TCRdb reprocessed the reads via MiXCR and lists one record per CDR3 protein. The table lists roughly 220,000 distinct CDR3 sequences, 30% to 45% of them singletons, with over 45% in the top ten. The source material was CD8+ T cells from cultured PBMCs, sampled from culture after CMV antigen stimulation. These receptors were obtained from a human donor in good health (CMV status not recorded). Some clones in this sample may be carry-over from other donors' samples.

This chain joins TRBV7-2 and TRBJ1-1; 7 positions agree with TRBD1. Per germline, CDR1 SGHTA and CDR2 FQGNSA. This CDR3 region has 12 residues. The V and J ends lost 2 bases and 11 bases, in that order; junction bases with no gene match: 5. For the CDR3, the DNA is TGTGCCAGCAGCTTAAGTGCAGGGGGGGCTTTCTTT. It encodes CASSLSAGGAFF.

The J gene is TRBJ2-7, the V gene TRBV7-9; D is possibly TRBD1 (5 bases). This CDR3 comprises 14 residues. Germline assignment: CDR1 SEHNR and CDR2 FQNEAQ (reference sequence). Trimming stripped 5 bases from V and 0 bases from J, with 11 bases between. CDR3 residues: CASSPGHPSYEQYF. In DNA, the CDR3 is TGTGCCAGCAGCCCAGGACACCCCTCCTACGAGCAGTACTTC.

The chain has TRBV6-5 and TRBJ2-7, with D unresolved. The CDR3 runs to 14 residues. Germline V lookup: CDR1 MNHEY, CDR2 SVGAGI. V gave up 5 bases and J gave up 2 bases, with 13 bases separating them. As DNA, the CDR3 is TGTGCCAGCAGTACTCTCTCTCAGACCTACGAGCAGTACTTC. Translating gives CASSTLSQTYEQYF.

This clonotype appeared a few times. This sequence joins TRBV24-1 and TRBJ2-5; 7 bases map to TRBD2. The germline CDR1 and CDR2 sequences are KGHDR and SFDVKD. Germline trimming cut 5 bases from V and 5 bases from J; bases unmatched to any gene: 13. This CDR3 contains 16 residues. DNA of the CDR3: TGTGCCACCAGTGGGGGAGGGAGGGAAGCAGAGGAGACCCAGTACTTC. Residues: CATSGGGREAEETQYF.

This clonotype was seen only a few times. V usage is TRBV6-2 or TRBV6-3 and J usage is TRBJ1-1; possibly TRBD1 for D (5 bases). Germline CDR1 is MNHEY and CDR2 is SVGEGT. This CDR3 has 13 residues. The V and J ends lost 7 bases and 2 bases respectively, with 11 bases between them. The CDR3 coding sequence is TGTGCCAGCATCGGACACATCAACACTGAAGCTTTCTTT. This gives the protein CASIGHINTEAFF.

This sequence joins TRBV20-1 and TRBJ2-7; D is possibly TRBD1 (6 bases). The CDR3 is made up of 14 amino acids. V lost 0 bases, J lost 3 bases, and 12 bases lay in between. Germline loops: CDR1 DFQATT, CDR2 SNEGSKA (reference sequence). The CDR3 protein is CSARDPQGIYEQYF. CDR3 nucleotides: TGCAGTGCTAGAGATCCGCAGGGGATCTACGAGCAGTACTTC.

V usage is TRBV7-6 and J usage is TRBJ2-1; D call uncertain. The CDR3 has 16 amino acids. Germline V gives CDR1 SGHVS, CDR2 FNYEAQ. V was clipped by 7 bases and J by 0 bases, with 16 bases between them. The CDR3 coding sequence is TGTGCCAGCACATCCAGGACCCACAGCTCCTACAATGAGCAGTTCTTC. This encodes CASTSRTHSSYNEQFF.

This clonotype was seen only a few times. CDR3 DNA: TGTGCCAGCAGTAGCGGGGGGGCCATCGCCGGGGAGCTGTTTTTT. As protein: CASSSGGAIAGELFF. The chain couples TRBV6-6 to TRBJ2-2; the match to TRBD2 covers 10 bases. CDR3 size: 15 residues. Losses at the gene ends were 5 bases for V and 6 bases for J; bases not matched to a gene: 6. Germline-derived CDR1 and CDR2 are MNHNY and SVGAGI (reference sequence).

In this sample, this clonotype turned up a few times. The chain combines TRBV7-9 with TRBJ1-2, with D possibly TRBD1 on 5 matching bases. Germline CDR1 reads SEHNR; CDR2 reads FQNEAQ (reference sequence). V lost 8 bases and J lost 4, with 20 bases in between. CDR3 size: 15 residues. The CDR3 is CASAGRDFLGYGYTF. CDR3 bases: TGTGCCAGCGCGGGAAGGGACTTTTTGGGCTATGGCTACACCTTC.

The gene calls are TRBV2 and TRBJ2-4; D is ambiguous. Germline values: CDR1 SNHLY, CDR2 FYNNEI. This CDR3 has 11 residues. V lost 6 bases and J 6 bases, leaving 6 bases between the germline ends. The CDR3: CASRKGNIQYF. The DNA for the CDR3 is TGTGCCAGCAGGAAGGGAAACATTCAGTACTTC.

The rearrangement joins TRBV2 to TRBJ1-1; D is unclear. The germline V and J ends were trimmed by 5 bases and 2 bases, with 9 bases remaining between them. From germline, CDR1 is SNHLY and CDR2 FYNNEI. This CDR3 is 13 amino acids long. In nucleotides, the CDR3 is TGTGCCAGCAGTAAAGTACTCAACACTGAAGCTTTCTTT. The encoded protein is CASSKVLNTEAFF. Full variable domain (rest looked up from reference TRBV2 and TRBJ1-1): EPEVTQTPSHQVTQMGQEVILRCVPISNHLYFYWYRQILGQKVEFLVSFYNNEISEKSEIFDDQFSVERPDGSNFTLKIRSTKLEDSAMYFCASSKVLNTEAFFGQGTRLTVV.

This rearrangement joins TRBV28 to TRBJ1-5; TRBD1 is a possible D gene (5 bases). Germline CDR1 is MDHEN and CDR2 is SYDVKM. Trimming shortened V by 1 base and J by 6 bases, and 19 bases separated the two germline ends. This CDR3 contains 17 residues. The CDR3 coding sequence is TGTGCCAGCAGTTTATTCCCAGCCCAACGGAGGGGTCAGCCCCAGCATTTT. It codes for CASSLFPAQRRGQPQHF.

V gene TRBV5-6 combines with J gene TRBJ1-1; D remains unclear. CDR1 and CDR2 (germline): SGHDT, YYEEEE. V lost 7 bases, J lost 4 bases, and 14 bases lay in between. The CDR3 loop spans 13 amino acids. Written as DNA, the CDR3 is TGTGCCAGCGCCGAGGCTGGAGGCACTGAAGCTTTCTTT. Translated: CASAEAGGTEAFF.

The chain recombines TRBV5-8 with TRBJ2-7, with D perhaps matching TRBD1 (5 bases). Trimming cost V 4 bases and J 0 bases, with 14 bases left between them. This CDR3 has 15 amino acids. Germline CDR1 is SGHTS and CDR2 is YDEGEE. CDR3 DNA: TGTGCCAGCAGCCTGGGGCGGACCCTCTCCTACGAGCAGTACTTC. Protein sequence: CASSLGRTLSYEQYF. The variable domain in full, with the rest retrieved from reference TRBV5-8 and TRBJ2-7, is EAGVTQSPTHLIKTRGQQATLRCSPISGHTSVYWYQQALGLGLQFLLWYDEGEERNRGNFPPRFSGRQFPNYSSELNVNALELEDSALYLCASSLGRTLSYEQYFGPGTRLTVT.

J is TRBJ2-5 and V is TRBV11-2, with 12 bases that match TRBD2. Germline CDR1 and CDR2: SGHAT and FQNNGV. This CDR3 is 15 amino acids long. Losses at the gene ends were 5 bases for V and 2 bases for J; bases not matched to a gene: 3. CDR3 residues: CASSLAGGIQETQYF. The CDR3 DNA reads TGTGCCAGCAGCCTAGCGGGAGGGATACAAGAGACCCAGTACTTC.

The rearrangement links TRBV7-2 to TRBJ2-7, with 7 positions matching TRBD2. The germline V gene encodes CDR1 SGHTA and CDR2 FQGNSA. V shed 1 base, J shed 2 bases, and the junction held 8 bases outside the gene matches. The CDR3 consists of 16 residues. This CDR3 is CASSLEGSSGTYEQYF. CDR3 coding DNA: TGTGCCAGCAGCTTAGAGGGGTCTAGCGGTACCTACGAGCAGTACTTC.

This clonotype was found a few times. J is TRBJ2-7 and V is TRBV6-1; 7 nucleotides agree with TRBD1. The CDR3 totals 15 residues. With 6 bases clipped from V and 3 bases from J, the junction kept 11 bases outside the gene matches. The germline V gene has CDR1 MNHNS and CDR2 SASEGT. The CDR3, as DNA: TGTGCCAGCAGGGGAACAGGGGCTACGAACTACGAGCAGTACTTC. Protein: CASRGTGATNYEQYF.

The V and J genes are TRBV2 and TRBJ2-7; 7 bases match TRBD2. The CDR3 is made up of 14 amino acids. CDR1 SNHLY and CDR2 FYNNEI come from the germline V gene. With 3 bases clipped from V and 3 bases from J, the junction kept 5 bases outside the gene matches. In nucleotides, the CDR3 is TGTGCCAGCAGTGACGGCGGGAGTCACTACGAGCAGTACTTC. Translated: CASSDGGSHYEQYF.

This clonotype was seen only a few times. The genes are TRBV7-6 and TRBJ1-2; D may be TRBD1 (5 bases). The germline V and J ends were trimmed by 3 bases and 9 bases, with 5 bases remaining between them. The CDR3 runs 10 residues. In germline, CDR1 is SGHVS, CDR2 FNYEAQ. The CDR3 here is CASSLDSYTF. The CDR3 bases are TGTGCCAGCAGCTTGGACAGCTACACCTTC.

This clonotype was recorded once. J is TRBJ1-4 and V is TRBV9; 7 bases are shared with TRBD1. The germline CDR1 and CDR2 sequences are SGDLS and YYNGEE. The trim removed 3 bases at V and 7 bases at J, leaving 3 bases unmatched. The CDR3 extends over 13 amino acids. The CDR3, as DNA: TGTGCCAGCAGCGGGGGGGACAGTGAAAAACTGTTTTTT. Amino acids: CASSGGDSEKLFF. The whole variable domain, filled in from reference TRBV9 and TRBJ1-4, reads DSGVTQTPKHLITATGQRVTLRCSPRSGDLSVYWYQQSLDQGLQFLIQYYNGEERAKGNILERFSAQQFPDLHSELNLSSLELGDSALYFCASSGGDSEKLFFGSGTQLSVL.

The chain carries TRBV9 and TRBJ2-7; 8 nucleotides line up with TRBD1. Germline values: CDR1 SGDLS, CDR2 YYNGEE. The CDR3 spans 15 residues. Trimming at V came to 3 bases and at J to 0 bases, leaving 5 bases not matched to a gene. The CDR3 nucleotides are TGTGCCAGCAGCGAGACAGGGGCCAGCTCCTACGAGCAGTACTTC. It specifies CASSETGASSYEQYF.

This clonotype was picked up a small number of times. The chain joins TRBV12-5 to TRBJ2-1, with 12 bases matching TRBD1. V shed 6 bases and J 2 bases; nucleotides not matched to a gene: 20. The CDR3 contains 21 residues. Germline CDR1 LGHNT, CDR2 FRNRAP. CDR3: CASGYRNRDRGPKFTYNEQFF. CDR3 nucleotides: TGTGCTAGTGGCTACAGAAACCGGGACAGGGGGCCGAAATTCACCTACAATGAGCAGTTCTTC.

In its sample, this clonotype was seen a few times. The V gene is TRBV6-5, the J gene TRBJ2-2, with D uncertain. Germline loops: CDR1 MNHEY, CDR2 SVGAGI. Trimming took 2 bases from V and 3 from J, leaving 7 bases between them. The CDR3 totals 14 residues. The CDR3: CASSYGLHTGELFF. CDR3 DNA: TGTGCCAGCAGTTACGGCCTACACACCGGGGAGCTGTTTTTT.

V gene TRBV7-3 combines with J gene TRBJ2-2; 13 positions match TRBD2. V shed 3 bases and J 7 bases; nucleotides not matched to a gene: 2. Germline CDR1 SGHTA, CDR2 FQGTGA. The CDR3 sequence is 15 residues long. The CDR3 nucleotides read TGTGCCAGCAGCTTCGGGACTAGCGGGATCGGGGAGCTGTTTTTT. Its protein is CASSFGTSGIGELFF.

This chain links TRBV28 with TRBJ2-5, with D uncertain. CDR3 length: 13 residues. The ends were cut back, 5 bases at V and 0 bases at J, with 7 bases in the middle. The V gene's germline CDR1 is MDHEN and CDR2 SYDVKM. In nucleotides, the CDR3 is TGTGCCAGCAGTGAGGCAGACCAAGAGACCCAGTACTTC. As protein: CASSEADQETQYF.

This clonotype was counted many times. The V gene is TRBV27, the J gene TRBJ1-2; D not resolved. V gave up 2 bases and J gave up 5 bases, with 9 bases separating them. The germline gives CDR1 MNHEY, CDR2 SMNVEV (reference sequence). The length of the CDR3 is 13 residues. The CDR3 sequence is CASSLRGGYGYTF. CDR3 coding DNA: TGTGCCAGCAGTTTACGGGGAGGGTATGGCTACACCTTC.

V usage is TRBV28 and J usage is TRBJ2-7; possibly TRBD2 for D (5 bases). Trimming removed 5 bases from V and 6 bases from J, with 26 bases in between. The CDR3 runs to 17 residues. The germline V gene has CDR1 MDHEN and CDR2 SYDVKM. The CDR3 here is CASSPNPAGPMGSEQYF. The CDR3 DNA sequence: TGTGCCAGCAGTCCCAACCCTGCGGGCCCCATGGGGAGCGAGCAGTACTTC.

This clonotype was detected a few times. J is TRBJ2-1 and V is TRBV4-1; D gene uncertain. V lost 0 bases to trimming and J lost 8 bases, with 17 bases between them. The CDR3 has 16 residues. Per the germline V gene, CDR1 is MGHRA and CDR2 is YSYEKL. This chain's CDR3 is CASSQDRATTSYEQFF. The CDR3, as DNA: TGCGCCAGCAGCCAAGATCGGGCTACGACTTCATATGAGCAGTTCTTC.

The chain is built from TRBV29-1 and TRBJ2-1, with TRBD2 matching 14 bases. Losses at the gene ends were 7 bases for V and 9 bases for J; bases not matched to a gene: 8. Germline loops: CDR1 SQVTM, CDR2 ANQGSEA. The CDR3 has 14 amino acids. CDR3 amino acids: CSAGLAGGLGEQFF. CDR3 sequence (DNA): TGCAGCGCCGGACTAGCGGGAGGTTTGGGTGAGCAGTTCTTC.